There are many counts of the clone carrying this TCR beta chain. What it recognizes is unknown. The data were obtained in a study of spatial heterogeneity in lung cancer. Study-level findings and limits: At tumor resection, ubiquitous expanded TCRs were detected in blood more often than later.

The V and J ends lost 6 bases and 4 bases respectively, with 12 bases between them. Germline V gene data show CDR1 as LGHDT and CDR2 as YNNKEL (reference sequence). The length of the CDR3 is 13 residues. The time point: sample taken at primary tumor resection. Unsorted whole RNA of tumor, nontumor lung or frozen PBMC was sequenced. Untreated early-stage non-small cell lung cancer patients, approximately 76 in total, were the donors. TCR cDNA molecules each had a unique molecular identifier. MiXCR was run by TCRdb on the 5' RACE reads, yielding one entry per CDR3 protein. Of about 38,000 distinct CDR3 sequences listed, around 7.5% were seen once; the top ten hold under 30%.

Sequences were derived from PBMCs, sampled at surgery. The TCR comes from a male donor with early-stage non-small cell lung cancer. The V gene is TRBV3-1, the J gene TRBJ1-2; TRBD1 might be the D (6 bases). CDR3 protein: CASSRGQFYGYTF. The CDR3 region has the DNA TGTGCCAGCAGTCGTGGACAGTTCTATGGCTACACCTTC.